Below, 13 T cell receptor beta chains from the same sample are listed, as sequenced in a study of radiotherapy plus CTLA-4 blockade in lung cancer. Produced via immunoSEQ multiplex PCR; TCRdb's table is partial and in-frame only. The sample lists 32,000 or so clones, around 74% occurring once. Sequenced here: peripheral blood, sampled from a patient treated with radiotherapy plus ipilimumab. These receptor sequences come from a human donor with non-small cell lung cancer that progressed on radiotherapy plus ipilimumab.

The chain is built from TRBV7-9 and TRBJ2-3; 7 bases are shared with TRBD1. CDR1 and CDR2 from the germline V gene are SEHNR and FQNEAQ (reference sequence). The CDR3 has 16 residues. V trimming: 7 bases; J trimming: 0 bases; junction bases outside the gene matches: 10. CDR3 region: CASIEMTGPSTDTQYF. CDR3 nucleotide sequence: TGTGCCAGCATCGAGATGACAGGGCCTAGCACAGATACGCAGTATTTT.

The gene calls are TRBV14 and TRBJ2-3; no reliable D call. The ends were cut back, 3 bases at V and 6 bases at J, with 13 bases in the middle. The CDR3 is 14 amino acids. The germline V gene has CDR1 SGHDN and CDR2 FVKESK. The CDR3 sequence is CASSHLTASDTQYF. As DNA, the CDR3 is TGTGCCAGCAGCCACCTAACTGCCAGCGATACGCAGTATTTT.

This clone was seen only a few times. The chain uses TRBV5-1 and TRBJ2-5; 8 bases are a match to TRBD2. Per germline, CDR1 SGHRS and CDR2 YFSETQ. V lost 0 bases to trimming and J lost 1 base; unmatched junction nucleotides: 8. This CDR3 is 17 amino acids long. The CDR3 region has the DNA TGCGCCAGCAGCTTGGCCCTGGCGGGAGGCCCCCAAGAGACCCAGTACTTC. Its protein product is CASSLALAGGPQETQYF.

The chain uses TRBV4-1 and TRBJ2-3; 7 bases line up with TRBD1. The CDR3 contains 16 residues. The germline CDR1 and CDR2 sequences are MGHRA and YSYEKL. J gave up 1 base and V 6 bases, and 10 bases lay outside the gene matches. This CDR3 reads CASSLDDRDRTDTQYF. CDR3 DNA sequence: TGCGCCAGCAGTCTGGACGACAGGGATCGCACAGATACGCAGTATTTT.

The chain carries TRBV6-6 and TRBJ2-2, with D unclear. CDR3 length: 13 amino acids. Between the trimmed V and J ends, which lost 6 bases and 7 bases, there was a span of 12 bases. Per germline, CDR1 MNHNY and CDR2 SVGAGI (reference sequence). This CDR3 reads CASSQTWDGELFF. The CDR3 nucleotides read TGTGCCAGCAGCCAAACCTGGGACGGGGAGCTGTTTTTT.

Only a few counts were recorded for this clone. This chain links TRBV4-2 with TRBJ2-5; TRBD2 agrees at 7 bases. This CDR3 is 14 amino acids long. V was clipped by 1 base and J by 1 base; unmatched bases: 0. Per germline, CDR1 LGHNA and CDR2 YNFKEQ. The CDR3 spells CASSQGGGQETQYF. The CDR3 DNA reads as TGTGCCAGCAGCCAAGGGGGGGGCCAAGAGACCCAGTACTTC.

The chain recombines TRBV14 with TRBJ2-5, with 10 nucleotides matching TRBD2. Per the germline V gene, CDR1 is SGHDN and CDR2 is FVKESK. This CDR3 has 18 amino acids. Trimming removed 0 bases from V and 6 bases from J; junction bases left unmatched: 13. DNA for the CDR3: TGTGCCAGCAGCCAAGATCCTGGCAGCGGGAGGGCCCGGAAGACCCAGTACTTC. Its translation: CASSQDPGSGRARKTQYF.

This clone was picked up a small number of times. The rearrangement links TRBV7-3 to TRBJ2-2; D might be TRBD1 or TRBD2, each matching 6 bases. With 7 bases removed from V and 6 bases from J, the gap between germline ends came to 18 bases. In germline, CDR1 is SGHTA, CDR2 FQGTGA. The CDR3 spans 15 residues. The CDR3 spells CASTLLGGAAGELFF. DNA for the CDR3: TGTGCCAGCACCCTGCTGGGGGGCGCAGCCGGGGAGCTGTTTTTT.

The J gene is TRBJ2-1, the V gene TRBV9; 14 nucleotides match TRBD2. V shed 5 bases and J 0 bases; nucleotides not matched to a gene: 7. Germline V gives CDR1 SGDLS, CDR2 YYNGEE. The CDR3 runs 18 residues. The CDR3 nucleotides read TGTGCCAGCAGTGGGACTAGCGGGAGTGGAGGCTCCTACAATGAGCAGTTCTTC. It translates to CASSGTSGSGGSYNEQFF.

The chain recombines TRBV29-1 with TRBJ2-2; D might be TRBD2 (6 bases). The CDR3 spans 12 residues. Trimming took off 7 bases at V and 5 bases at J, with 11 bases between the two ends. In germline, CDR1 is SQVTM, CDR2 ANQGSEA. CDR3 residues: CSGDSITGELFF. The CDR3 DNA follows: TGCAGCGGGGACTCTATTACCGGGGAGCTGTTTTTT.

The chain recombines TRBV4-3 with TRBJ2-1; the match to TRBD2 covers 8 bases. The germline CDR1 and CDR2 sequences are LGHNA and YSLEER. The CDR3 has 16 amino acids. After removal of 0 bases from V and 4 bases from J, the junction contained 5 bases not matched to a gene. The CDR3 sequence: CASSQDRGLAYNEQFF. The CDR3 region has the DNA TGCGCCAGCAGCCAAGATAGAGGACTAGCATACAATGAGCAGTTCTTC.

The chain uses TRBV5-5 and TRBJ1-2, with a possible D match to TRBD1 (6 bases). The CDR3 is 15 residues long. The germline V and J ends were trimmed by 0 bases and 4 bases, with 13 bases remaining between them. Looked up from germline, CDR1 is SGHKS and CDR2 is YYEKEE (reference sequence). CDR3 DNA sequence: TGTGCCAGCAGCTTGGCCACAGGGTCCGGCTATGGCTACACCTTC. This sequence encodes CASSLATGSGYGYTF.

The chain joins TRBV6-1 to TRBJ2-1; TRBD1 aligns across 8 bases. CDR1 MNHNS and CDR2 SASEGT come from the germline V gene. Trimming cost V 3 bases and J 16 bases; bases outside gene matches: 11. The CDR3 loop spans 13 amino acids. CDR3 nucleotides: TGTGCCAGCAGTGATTCCAGGGGGCTAGGAGGATTCTTC. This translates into CASSDSRGLGGFF.